Each of the 20 T cell receptor beta chains below was sequenced from the same sample in a study of blood T cell repertoires in COVID-19. The protocol was immunoSEQ multiplex PCR, while the TCRdb copy is restricted to in-frame clones and leaves out a portion. The data show approximately 70,000 clones, more than 85% seen once. Material: peripheral blood. These receptor sequences come from a human donor with active COVID-19. The donor label of this sample is uncertain.

The rearrangement uses TRBV29-1 and TRBJ2-2, with TRBD1 matching 11 bases. With 6 bases clipped from V and 6 bases from J, the junction kept 0 bases outside the gene matches. The CDR3 is 12 amino acids. Germline CDR1 SQVTM, CDR2 ANQGSEA. Here the CDR3 reads CSVGQGAGELFF. The CDR3 DNA sequence: TGCAGCGTGGGACAGGGGGCCGGGGAGCTGTTTTTT.

The chain uses TRBV11-3 and TRBJ1-1; the D is unclear. Trimming removed 5 bases at V and 0 bases at J, with 10 bases between. Germline CDR1 is SGHNT and CDR2 is YENEEA. This CDR3 is built from 14 residues. CDR3 nucleotide sequence: TGTGCCAGCAGCGGGAGGAAAATGAACACTGAAGCTTTCTTT. It is translated as CASSGRKMNTEAFF.

The chain is built from TRBV7-6 and TRBJ1-1; the match to TRBD1 covers 12 bases. The CDR3 extends over 16 amino acids. V shed 6 bases, J shed 5 bases, and the junction held 10 bases outside the gene matches. From germline, CDR1 is SGHVS and CDR2 FNYEAQ. As DNA, the CDR3 is TGTGCCAGCAGTCCTCGGGACAGGGGGCAACGTACTGAAGCTTTCTTT. This sequence encodes CASSPRDRGQRTEAFF.

The chain joins TRBV7-6 to TRBJ2-6; D possibly corresponds to TRBD1 (5 bases). The CDR3 has 16 residues. The germline CDR1 and CDR2 sequences are SGHVS and FNYEAQ. The germline V and J ends were trimmed by 5 bases and 4 bases, with 15 bases remaining between them. In DNA form, the CDR3 reads TGTGCCAGCAGCCCGTCGGTAGGGGTCGGGGCCAACGTCCTGACTTTC. Translated, it gives CASSPSVGVGANVLTF. The variable domain in full, completed from reference TRBV7-6 and TRBJ2-6, reads GAGVSQSPRYKVTKRGQDVALRCDPISGHVSLYWYRQALGQGPEFLTYFNYEAQQDKSGLPNDRFSAERPEGSISTLTIQRTEQRDSAMYRCASSPSVGVGANVLTFGAGSRLTVL.

The CDR3 reads CASGQGVLYEQYF. As DNA, the CDR3 is TGTGCCAGCGGACAGGGCGTTCTCTACGAGCAGTACTTC. This sequence joins TRBV6-5 and TRBJ2-7, with 8 bases matching TRBD1. The CDR3 length is 13 residues. V shed 8 bases, J shed 3 bases, and the junction held 6 bases outside the gene matches. Per the germline V gene, CDR1 is MNHEY and CDR2 is SVGAGI.

The chain combines TRBV15 with TRBJ1-1; tentatively, D is TRBD1 (6 bases). This CDR3 comprises 17 residues. V was pared by 1 base and J by 0 bases, with 15 bases between. The germline V gene encodes CDR1 LNHNV and CDR2 YYDKDF (reference sequence). This CDR3 reads CATSRVATGIMNTEAFF. The CDR3 DNA sequence: TGTGCCACCAGCAGAGTTGCGACAGGAATTATGAACACTGAAGCTTTCTTT.

V usage is TRBV2 and J usage is TRBJ2-5; TRBD2 is a possible D gene (6 bases). Germline-derived CDR1 and CDR2 are SNHLY and FYNNEI. V was cut by 7 bases and J by 3 bases, with 12 bases left in between. This CDR3 spans 13 amino acids. CDR3 coding DNA: TGTGCCAGCAAAGCTCCTAGCGAAGAGACCCAGTACTTC. Translation gives CASKAPSEETQYF.

V is TRBV18 and J is TRBJ1-5; 7 bases align to TRBD1. CDR1 KGHSH and CDR2 LQKENI come from the germline V gene. This CDR3 comprises 15 residues. The trim removed 0 bases at V and 5 bases at J, leaving 4 bases unmatched. The CDR3 DNA sequence: TGTGCCAGCTCACCACCTGACAGGGTCGATCAGCCCCAGCATTTT. Translation gives CASSPPDRVDQPQHF.

The chain combines TRBV18 with TRBJ2-2; 9 positions match TRBD2. Trimming removed 3 bases from V and 5 bases from J; junction bases left unmatched: 10. The CDR3 has 17 amino acids. CDR1 and CDR2 from the germline V gene are KGHSH and LQKENI. The CDR3 loop reads CASSPRNAGGKTGELFF. DNA for the CDR3: TGTGCCAGCTCACCTAGAAACGCGGGAGGGAAGACCGGGGAGCTGTTTTTT.

The CDR3 reads CASSVYLGGTDNNYGYTF. The CDR3 region has the DNA TGTGCCAGTAGTGTCTACCTGGGGGGGACGGATAATAACTATGGCTACACCTTC. This rearrangement joins TRBV19 to TRBJ1-2, with a weak D call TRBD1 (5 bases). CDR3 length: 18 residues. CDR1 and CDR2 from the germline V gene are LNHDA and SQIVND (reference sequence). V was shortened by 5 bases and J by 1 base, with 23 bases between the two germline ends. The whole variable domain, filled in from reference TRBV19 and TRBJ1-2, reads DGGITQSPKYLFRKEGQNVTLSCEQNLNHDAMYWYRQDPGQGLRLIYYSQIVNDFQKGDIAEGYSVSREKKESFPLTVTSAQKNPTAFYLCASSVYLGGTDNNYGYTFGSGTRLTVV.

This clone was found once. This sequence joins TRBV6-4 and TRBJ1-6; TRBD1 might be the D (5 bases). V dropped 7 bases and J dropped 6 bases, with 16 bases sitting between them. Germline CDR1 is MRHNA and CDR2 is SNTAGT. This CDR3 region has 15 residues. CDR3 protein: CASTPDSLGNSPLHF. The DNA for the CDR3 is TGTGCCAGCACTCCTGACAGTCTTGGTAATTCACCCCTCCACTTT.

The chain has TRBV5-5 and TRBJ1-4; D perhaps matches TRBD1 (6 bases). V lost 2 bases and J lost 7, with 18 bases in between. From germline, CDR1 is SGHKS and CDR2 YYEKEE (reference sequence). The CDR3 has 16 amino acids. The CDR3 protein is CASSFFGNREGEKLFF. CDR3 nucleotide sequence: TGTGCCAGCAGCTTCTTCGGGAACAGGGAAGGTGAAAAACTGTTTTTT.

V usage is TRBV3-1 (or the pseudogene TRBV3-2) and J usage is TRBJ2-5, with 8 bases that match TRBD1. The V gene's germline CDR1 is LGHDT and CDR2 YNNKEL (reference sequence). The CDR3 sequence is 14 residues long. V dropped 1 base and J dropped 8; count of bases not matched to a gene: 6. CDR3 protein: CASSQGTGSYTQYF. DNA of the CDR3: TGTGCCAGCAGCCAAGGGACAGGGAGCTATACCCAGTACTTC.

The chain has TRBV6-5 and TRBJ1-1; weak D call: TRBD1 (5 bases). CDR1 and CDR2 from the germline V gene are MNHEY and SVGAGI. The CDR3 runs 13 residues. Trimming stripped 8 bases from V and 2 bases from J, with 12 bases between. CDR3 bases: TGTGCCAGCGCCCTCCAGGGTAACACTGAAGCTTTCTTT. It is translated as CASALQGNTEAFF.

This rearrangement joins TRBV28 to TRBJ1-6, with 8 nucleotides matching TRBD1. The CDR3 has 13 residues. Germline assignment: CDR1 MDHEN and CDR2 SYDVKM. V lost 6 bases, J lost 10 bases, and 5 bases stayed unmatched. DNA for the CDR3: TGTGCCAGCAGGGTGACAGGGGCCTCACCCCTCCACTTT. It codes for CASRVTGASPLHF.

The V and J genes are TRBV27 and TRBJ1-1; weak D call: TRBD1 (6 bases). V was cut by 8 bases and J by 4 bases, with 17 bases left in between. Germline CDR1 reads MNHEY; CDR2 reads SMNVEV (reference sequence). The CDR3 spans 14 residues. CDR3 residues: CASGPRTVSTEAFF. In nucleotides, the CDR3 is TGTGCCAGCGGACCTCGGACAGTATCCACTGAAGCTTTCTTT.

The CDR3, as DNA: TGTGCCACCGAGGCGAGTAACCAAGAGACCCAGTACTTC. Protein: CATEASNQETQYF. This chain links TRBV10-3 with TRBJ2-5; no definite D call. Germline CDR1 and CDR2: ENHRY and SYGVKD. This CDR3 contains 13 residues. The V and J ends lost 10 bases and 0 bases respectively, with 12 bases between them.

This clone was seen just once. The chain is built from TRBV27 and TRBJ2-3; 8 bases map to TRBD2. Germline V gene data show CDR1 as MNHEY and CDR2 as SMNVEV (reference sequence). V dropped 6 bases and J dropped 4; count of bases not matched to a gene: 15. The CDR3 has 17 residues. CDR3 DNA: TGTGCCAGCAGACCCACGAGCAAGGCGGGAGGATCAGATACGCAGTATTTT. It specifies CASRPTSKAGGSDTQYF.

This chain links TRBV9 with TRBJ1-6; 9 nucleotides line up with TRBD1. Germline loops: CDR1 SGDLS, CDR2 YYNGEE. The CDR3 extends over 14 amino acids. V was clipped by 3 bases and J by 10 bases; unmatched bases: 5. The CDR3 region is CASSAGTGSSPLHF. Written as DNA, the CDR3 is TGTGCCAGCAGCGCGGGGACAGGGTCCTCACCCCTCCACTTT.

This clone was detected a few times. The V call is TRBV14, the J call TRBJ1-2, with a possible D match to TRBD1 (6 bases). V lost 4 bases and J 7 bases, leaving 25 bases between the germline ends. Germline CDR1 SGHDN, CDR2 FVKESK. The CDR3 is 17 amino acids. CDR3 coding DNA: TGTGCCAGCAGCCTCCACAGGGCCGCATTTATCTTCTGTGGCTACACCTTC. The encoded protein is CASSLHRAAFIFCGYTF.